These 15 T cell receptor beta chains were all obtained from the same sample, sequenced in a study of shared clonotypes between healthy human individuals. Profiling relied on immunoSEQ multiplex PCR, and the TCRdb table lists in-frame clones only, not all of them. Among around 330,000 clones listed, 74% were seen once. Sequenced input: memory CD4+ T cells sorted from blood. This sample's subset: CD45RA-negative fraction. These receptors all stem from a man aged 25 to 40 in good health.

This CDR3 reads CASSLGRGATGELFF. The DNA of the CDR3 is TGTGCCAGCAGCCTGGGGCGGGGAGCCACCGGGGAGCTGTTTTTT. The J gene is TRBJ2-2, the V gene TRBV2; a possible D gene is TRBD2 (6 bases). Trimming left V 6 bases short and J 4 bases short, with 15 bases between. CDR1 is SNHLY and CDR2 is FYNNEI in the germline V gene. There are 15 residues in the CDR3.

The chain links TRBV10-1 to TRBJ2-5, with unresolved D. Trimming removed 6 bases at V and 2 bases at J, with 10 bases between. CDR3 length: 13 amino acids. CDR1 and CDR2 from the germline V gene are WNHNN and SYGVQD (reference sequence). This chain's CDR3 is CASSRTVQETQYF. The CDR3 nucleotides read TGCGCCAGCAGCCGGACGGTTCAAGAGACCCAGTACTTC.

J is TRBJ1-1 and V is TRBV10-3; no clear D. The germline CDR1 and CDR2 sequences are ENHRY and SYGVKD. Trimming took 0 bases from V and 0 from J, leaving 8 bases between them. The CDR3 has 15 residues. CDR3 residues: CAISESQPMNTEAFF. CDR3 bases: TGTGCCATCAGTGAGTCACAACCAATGAACACTGAAGCTTTCTTT.

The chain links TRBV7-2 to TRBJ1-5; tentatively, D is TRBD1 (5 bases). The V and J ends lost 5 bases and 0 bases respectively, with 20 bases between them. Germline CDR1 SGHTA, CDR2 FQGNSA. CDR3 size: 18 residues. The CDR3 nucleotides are TGTGCCAGCAGCCTAAGTGGCGTGGGGGGGTATAGCAATCAGCCCCAGCATTTT. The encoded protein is CASSLSGVGGYSNQPQHF.

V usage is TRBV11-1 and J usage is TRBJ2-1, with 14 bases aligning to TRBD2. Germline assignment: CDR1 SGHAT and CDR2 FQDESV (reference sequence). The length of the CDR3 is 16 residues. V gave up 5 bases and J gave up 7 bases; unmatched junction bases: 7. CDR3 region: CASSNIGLAGGNEQFF. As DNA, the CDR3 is TGTGCCAGCAGCAATATTGGACTAGCGGGAGGTAATGAGCAGTTCTTC.

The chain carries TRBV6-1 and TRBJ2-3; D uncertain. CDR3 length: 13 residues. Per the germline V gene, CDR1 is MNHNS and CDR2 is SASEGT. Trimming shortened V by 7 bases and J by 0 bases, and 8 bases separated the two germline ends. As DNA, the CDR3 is TGTGCCAGCATGGTGACTAGCACAGATACGCAGTATTTT. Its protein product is CASMVTSTDTQYF.

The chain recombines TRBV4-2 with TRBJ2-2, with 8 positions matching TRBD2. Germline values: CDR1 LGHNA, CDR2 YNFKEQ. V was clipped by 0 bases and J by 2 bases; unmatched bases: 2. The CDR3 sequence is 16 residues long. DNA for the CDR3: TGTGCCAGCAGCCAAGATAGCGGGGCTAACACCGGGGAGCTGTTTTTT. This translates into CASSQDSGANTGELFF.

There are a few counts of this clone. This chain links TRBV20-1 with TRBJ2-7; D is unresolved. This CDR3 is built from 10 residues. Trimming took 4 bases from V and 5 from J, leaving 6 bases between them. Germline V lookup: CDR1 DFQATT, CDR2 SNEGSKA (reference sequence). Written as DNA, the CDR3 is TGCAGTGCTAACAAGAACGAGCAGTACTTC. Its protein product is CSANKNEQYF.

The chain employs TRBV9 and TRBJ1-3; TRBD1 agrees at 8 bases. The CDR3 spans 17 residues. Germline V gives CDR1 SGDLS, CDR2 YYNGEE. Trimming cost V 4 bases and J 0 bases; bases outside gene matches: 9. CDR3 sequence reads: CASSPRGTGSSGNTIYF. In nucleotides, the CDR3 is TGTGCCAGCAGCCCCCGTGGGACAGGAAGCTCTGGAAACACCATATATTTT.

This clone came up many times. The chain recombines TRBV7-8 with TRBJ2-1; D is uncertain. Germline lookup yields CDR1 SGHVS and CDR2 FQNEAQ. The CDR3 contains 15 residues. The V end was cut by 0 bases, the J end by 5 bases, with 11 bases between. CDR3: CASSLAINPNNEQFF. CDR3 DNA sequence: TGTGCCAGCAGCTTAGCGATCAACCCAAACAATGAGCAGTTCTTC.

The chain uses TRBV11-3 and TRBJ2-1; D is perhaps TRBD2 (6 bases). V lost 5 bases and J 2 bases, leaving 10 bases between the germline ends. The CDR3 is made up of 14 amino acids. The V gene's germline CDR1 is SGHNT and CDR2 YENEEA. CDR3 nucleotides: TGTGCCAGCAGCCAGTCGGGGGCCTACAATGAGCAGTTCTTC. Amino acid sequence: CASSQSGAYNEQFF.

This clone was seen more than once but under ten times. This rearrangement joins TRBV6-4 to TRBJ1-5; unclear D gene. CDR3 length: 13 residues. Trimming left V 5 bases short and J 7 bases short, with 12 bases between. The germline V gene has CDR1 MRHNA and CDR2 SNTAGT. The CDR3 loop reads CASSQDDGQPQHF. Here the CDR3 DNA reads TGTGCCAGCAGTCAGGATGACGGGCAGCCCCAGCATTTT.

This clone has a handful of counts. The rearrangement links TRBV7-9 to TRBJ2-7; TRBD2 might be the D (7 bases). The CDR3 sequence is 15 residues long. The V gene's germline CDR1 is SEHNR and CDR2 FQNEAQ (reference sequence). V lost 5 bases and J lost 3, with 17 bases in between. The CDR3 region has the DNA TGTGCCAGCAGCCAACCGGGGGGCTCGGTCTACGAGCAGTACTTC. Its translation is CASSQPGGSVYEQYF.

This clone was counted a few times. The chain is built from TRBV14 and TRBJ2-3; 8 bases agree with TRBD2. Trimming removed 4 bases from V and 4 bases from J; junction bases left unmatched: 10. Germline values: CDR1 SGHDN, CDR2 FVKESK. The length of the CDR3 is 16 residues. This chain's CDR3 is CASSLKRESFADTQYF. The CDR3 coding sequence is TGTGCCAGCAGCCTTAAGCGGGAGAGCTTCGCAGATACGCAGTATTTT.

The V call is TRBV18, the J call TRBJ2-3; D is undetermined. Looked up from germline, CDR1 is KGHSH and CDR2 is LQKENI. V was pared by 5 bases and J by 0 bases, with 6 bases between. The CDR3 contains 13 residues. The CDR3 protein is CASSSDSTDTQYF. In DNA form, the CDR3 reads TGTGCCAGCTCATCGGACAGCACAGATACGCAGTATTTT.